Given below is one T cell receptor (beta chain) in context. This clone turned up a few times. Its specific antigen is unknown. No per-base quality is available; no much larger clone lies one base away. No patient had received any treatment before thyroid surgery. Using T-cell receptor beta sequencing, the study looked back at clinical samples from patients collected from about 2011 to 2019. These data belong to a study of metastatic and nonmetastatic thyroid tumors (TCRdb year 2020). The study in broad terms: The researchers compared repertoires between peripheral blood samples and tumor or nodule tissue samples from patients with malignant or benign thyroid disease. Broader findings and caveats from the paper: In both blood and tumor samples, malignant tumors were reported to have significantly higher TCR beta diversity than benign nodules.

The protocol used for the library was PCR. Data came from an Illumina HiSeq 4000. High-throughput sequencing was used to profile the CDR3 region of the TCR beta-chain in every patient. The authors' analysis ran thus. CDR3 differences across clinicopathological groups were used to build a classifier for discriminating distant-metastatic papillary thyroid cancer patients. The Shannon index was used to measure repertoire diversity, and the Morisita-Horn index was used to measure how similar tumor and blood repertoires were. TCRdb reanalyzed the raw reads on its own, using fastp at Q25 for trimming and MiXCR for clone calling, and kept in-frame beta chains. For this entry, the V and J calls and clone size follow TCRdb and not the study's own pipeline. This sample comprises fewer than 35,000 clones, about 18% of them detected only once. The top ten clonotypes cover about an eighth of the sample. The CDR3 spans 14 residues, from the cysteine through the phenylalanine. The CDR3 DNA has 42 bases and is translated from base 1. At the junction V is shortened by 2 bases and J by 0 bases, with 7 bases in between.

The origin of this receptor is a male donor with papillary thyroid cancer or a benign thyroid nodule (not recorded which). Some clones in this sample may be carry-over from other donors' samples. The chain joins TRBV12-3 or TRBV12-4 to TRBJ1-2, with a weak D call of TRBD1 (6 bases match). The sequencing input was blood. The DNA sequence is as follows: TGTGCCAGCAGTTTACAGGGGACTAACTATGGCTACACCTTC. It translates to CASSLQGTNYGYTF.